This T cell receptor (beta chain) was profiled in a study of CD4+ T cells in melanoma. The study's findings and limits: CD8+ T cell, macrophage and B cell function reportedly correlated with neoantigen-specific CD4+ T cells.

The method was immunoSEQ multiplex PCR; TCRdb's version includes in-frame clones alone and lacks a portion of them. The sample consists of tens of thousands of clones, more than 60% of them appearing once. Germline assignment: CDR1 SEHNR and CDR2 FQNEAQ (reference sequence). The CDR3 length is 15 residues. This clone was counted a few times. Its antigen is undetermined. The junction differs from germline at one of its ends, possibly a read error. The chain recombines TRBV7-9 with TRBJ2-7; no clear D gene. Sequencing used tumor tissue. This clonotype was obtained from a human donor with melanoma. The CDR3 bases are TGCGCCAGCAGCCAAGGCCCAGGCTGGTCCTACGAGCAGTACTTC. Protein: CASSQGPGWSYEQYF.